Listed below are T cell receptor beta chains from one sample, sequenced in a study of T cell responses to AZD1222 COVID-19 vaccine. Assay used: immunoSEQ multiplex PCR; TCRdb lists only in-frame clones, some missing. In the table there are approximately 150,000 clones, about 90% of which are singletons. This specimen consisted of peripheral blood, obtained 28 days after the second AZD1222 dose. The origin of the receptors is an adult who received the AZD1222 COVID-19 vaccine. The CDR3 runs from the conserved cysteine through the conserved F or W. A D gene is named only where the DNA matches it firmly. Size values are once, few and many counts, or a class for expanded clones, and some rows have none.

CDR3 protein: CASSFGQPPSGNTIYF
CDR3 DNA: TGTGCCAGCAGCTTTGGGCAGCCGCCCTCTGGAAACACCATATATTTT
CDR3 length: 16
V gene: TRBV13
J gene: TRBJ1-3
D gene: .
clone size: .

CDR3 protein: CASSQEGGFNEKLFF
CDR3 DNA: TGCGCCAGCAGCCAAGAGGGGGGTTTCAATGAAAAACTGTTTTTT
CDR3 length: 15
V gene: TRBV4-1
J gene: TRBJ1-4
D gene: .
clone size: .

CDR3 protein: CASSRGTGVDTEAFF
CDR3 DNA: TGCGCCAGCAGCCGTGGGACAGGAGTCGACACTGAAGCTTTCTTT
CDR3 length: 15
V gene: TRBV4-1
J gene: TRBJ1-1
D gene: TRBD1
clone size: .

CDR3 protein: CASSGLGDGIGNTIYF
CDR3 DNA: TGTGCCAGCAGCGGGTTAGGGGACGGAATTGGAAACACCATATATTTT
CDR3 length: 16
V gene: TRBV9
J gene: TRBJ1-3
D gene: .
clone size: .

CDR3 protein: CASSRGQDSQETQYF
CDR3 DNA: TGTGCCAGCAGCAGAGGACAGGACTCTCAAGAGACCCAGTACTTC
CDR3 length: 15
V gene: TRBV7-9
J gene: TRBJ2-5
D gene: TRBD1
clone size: .

CDR3 protein: CASSFAGGDGYTF
CDR3 DNA: TGTGCCAGCAGCTTTGCAGGGGGGGATGGCTACACCTTC
CDR3 length: 13
V gene: TRBV7-9
J gene: TRBJ1-2
D gene: TRBD1
clone size: .

CDR3 protein: CASSQVDPLGYGYTF
CDR3 DNA: TGTGCCAGCAGCCAAGTCGACCCACTGGGCTATGGCTACACCTTC
CDR3 length: 15
V gene: TRBV14
J gene: TRBJ1-2
D gene: .
clone size: .

CDR3 protein: CASSFGRADTQYF
CDR3 DNA: TGTGCCAGCAGCTTTGGGAGGGCAGATACGCAGTATTTT
CDR3 length: 13
V gene: TRBV5-6
J gene: TRBJ2-3
D gene: TRBD2
clone size: once

CDR3 protein: CASSLPIRLAGKTDTQYF
CDR3 DNA: TGTGCCAGCAGCCTCCCCATCAGACTAGCGGGGAAAACAGATACGCAGTATTTT
CDR3 length: 18
V gene: TRBV7-8
J gene: TRBJ2-3
D gene: TRBD2
clone size: .

CDR3 protein: CASSVLAGYNEQFF
CDR3 DNA: TGTGCCAGTAGTGTCCTAGCTGGGTACAATGAGCAGTTCTTC
CDR3 length: 14
V gene: TRBV19
J gene: TRBJ2-1
D gene: .
clone size: .

CDR3 protein: CASSHDSYGYTF
CDR3 DNA: TGCGCCAGCAGCCACGACTCCTATGGCTACACCTTC
CDR3 length: 12
V gene: TRBV5-1
J gene: TRBJ1-2
D gene: .
clone size: .

CDR3 protein: CASSTGLHYGYTF
CDR3 DNA: TGTGCCAGCAGCACCGGGCTCCACTATGGCTACACCTTC
CDR3 length: 13
V gene: TRBV5-8
J gene: TRBJ1-2
D gene: .
clone size: .

CDR3 protein: CASSQEGVYGYTF
CDR3 DNA: TGTGCCAGCAGCCAAGAGGGGGTCTATGGCTACACCTTC
CDR3 length: 13
V gene: TRBV3-1/TRBV3-2
J gene: TRBJ1-2
D gene: .
clone size: .

CDR3 protein: CASSGFGPLHF
CDR3 DNA: TGCGCCAGCAGCGGCTTTGGCCCCCTCCACTTT
CDR3 length: 11
V gene: TRBV4-1
J gene: TRBJ1-6
D gene: .
clone size: .

CDR3 protein: CAIRVDRANGYTF
CDR3 DNA: TGTGCCATCAGGGTGGACAGGGCGAATGGCTACACCTTC
CDR3 length: 13
V gene: TRBV10-3
J gene: TRBJ1-2
D gene: TRBD1
clone size: .

CDR3 protein: CATSARDRGPPYEQYF
CDR3 DNA: TGTGCCACCAGCGCCCGGGACAGGGGGCCTCCCTACGAGCAGTACTTC
CDR3 length: 16
V gene: TRBV15
J gene: TRBJ2-7
D gene: TRBD1
clone size: .